This TCR beta chain comes out of a study of T-cell reconstitution after alpha-beta-depleted transplantation in children. Study conclusions and caveats: TCRbeta diversity was high at day 60 in some patients (a result of surviving recipient T cells and thymic progenitors).

As for this clonotype: Its antigen remains unknown.

The ends lost 0 bases at V and 7 bases at J; junction bases unmatched: 11. The germline gives CDR1 LGHNA, CDR2 YNFKEQ. This CDR3 contains 17 residues. Molecular barcoding with unique molecular identifiers was used for the TCRbeta library. TCRdb redid the calling of the PCR reads with MiXCR, one entry per CDR3 protein. The table records 800,000 to 1,000,000 distinct CDR3 sequences, around 30% of them present only once. This material consisted of PBMCs, mostly from graft donor cells, taken 360 days after TCRalphabeta/CD19-depleted stem cell transplant. This chain links TRBV4-2 with TRBJ2-1; 8 bases agree with TRBD2. The receptor comes from a boy under three years old who had a stem cell transplant for SCID, so the T cells may come from the graft donor. Written as DNA, the CDR3 is TGTGCCAGCAGCCAAGAGTTCAGGACCGGGGGGGCAAATGAGCAGTTCTTC. This translates into CASSQEFRTGGANEQFF.